The 8 T cell receptor beta chains given below trace back to one sample, sequenced in a study of blood T cell repertoires in COVID-19. Method: immunoSEQ multiplex PCR; TCRdb's copy keeps in-frame clones and lacks some. This sample has about 100,000 clones; over 75% occur once, and the top ten carry about 20%. Sequencing used peripheral blood. The source of these receptors is a human donor in a cohort sampled during active COVID-19.

This clone was detected only a few times. The chain links TRBV2 to TRBJ1-1, with D hard to call. The CDR3 totals 14 residues. V lost 6 bases and J lost 0, with 11 bases in between. Germline CDR1 SNHLY, CDR2 FYNNEI. The CDR3 region is CASRDDILNTEAFF. In DNA form, the CDR3 reads TGTGCCAGCAGAGACGACATTCTGAACACTGAAGCTTTCTTT. Supplemented by reference TRBV2 and TRBJ1-1, the full variable domain reads EPEVTQTPSHQVTQMGQEVILRCVPISNHLYFYWYRQILGQKVEFLVSFYNNEISEKSEIFDDQFSVERPDGSNFTLKIRSTKLEDSAMYFCASRDDILNTEAFFGQGTRLTVV.

V is TRBV28 and J is TRBJ1-6; 8 bases align to TRBD1. This CDR3 comprises 15 residues. Germline loops: CDR1 MDHEN, CDR2 SYDVKM. V dropped 2 bases and J dropped 5; count of bases not matched to a gene: 2. CDR3 DNA sequence: TGTGCCAGCAGTTTAGGACAGGGAGATAATTCACCCCTCCACTTT. This gives the protein CASSLGQGDNSPLHF.

In its sample, this clone was seen a few times. The rearrangement uses TRBV19 and TRBJ1-2; no firm D call. V was shortened by 5 bases and J by 4 bases, with 17 bases between the two germline ends. Germline values: CDR1 LNHDA, CDR2 SQIVND (reference sequence). The CDR3 is 15 residues long. This chain's CDR3 is CASSSSPGGVYGYTF. As DNA, the CDR3 is TGTGCCAGTAGTTCCTCCCCTGGCGGAGTCTATGGCTACACCTTC.

This chain uses TRBV6-5 with TRBJ2-7, with TRBD2 identical over 12 bases. The trim removed 6 bases at V and 5 bases at J, leaving 8 bases unmatched. Germline CDR1 is MNHEY and CDR2 is SVGAGI. This CDR3 comprises 15 residues. The CDR3 DNA reads as TGTGCCAGCAGCCAGACTAGCGGGAGATTCAACGAGCAGTACTTC. It encodes CASSQTSGRFNEQYF.

This chain connects TRBV18 to TRBJ2-4, with a tentative D call TRBD2 (6 bases). The V gene lost 3 bases and the J gene lost 7 bases, with 16 bases spanning the gap. The CDR3 is 15 amino acids. CDR1 and CDR2 from the germline V gene are KGHSH and LQKENI. The chain's CDR3 is CASSPFGGPNNIQYF. The CDR3, as DNA: TGTGCCAGCTCACCGTTCGGAGGGCCTAATAACATTCAGTACTTC.

The rearrangement links TRBV27 to TRBJ2-2, with 7 bases aligning to TRBD2. Germline V CDR1 and CDR2: MNHEY, SMNVEV (reference sequence). This CDR3 spans 16 amino acids. V lost 8 bases to trimming and J lost 1 base; unmatched junction nucleotides: 10. CDR3 sequence (DNA): TGTGCCAGCGGGGCGAGGACTAGTTGGAACACCGGGGAGCTGTTTTTT. Protein sequence: CASGARTSWNTGELFF.

The rearrangement joins TRBV6-1 to TRBJ1-2, with D possibly being TRBD1 (5 bases). Trimming left V 0 bases short and J 4 bases short, with 12 bases between. The CDR3 covers 15 residues. Per germline, CDR1 MNHNS and CDR2 SASEGT. The CDR3 coding sequence is TGTGCCAGCAGTGAAGCTCTGGGGCCGGGCTATGGCTACACCTTC. This encodes CASSEALGPGYGYTF.

The chain carries TRBV13 and TRBJ2-7, with a possible D match to TRBD2 (5 bases). Per the germline V gene, CDR1 is PRHDT and CDR2 is FYEKMQ (reference sequence). CDR3 length: 13 residues. With 5 bases removed from V and 2 bases from J, the gap between germline ends came to 10 bases. Here the CDR3 DNA reads TGTGCCAGCAGCCCTACTAGTACCTACGAGCAGTACTTC. Its protein product is CASSPTSTYEQYF.